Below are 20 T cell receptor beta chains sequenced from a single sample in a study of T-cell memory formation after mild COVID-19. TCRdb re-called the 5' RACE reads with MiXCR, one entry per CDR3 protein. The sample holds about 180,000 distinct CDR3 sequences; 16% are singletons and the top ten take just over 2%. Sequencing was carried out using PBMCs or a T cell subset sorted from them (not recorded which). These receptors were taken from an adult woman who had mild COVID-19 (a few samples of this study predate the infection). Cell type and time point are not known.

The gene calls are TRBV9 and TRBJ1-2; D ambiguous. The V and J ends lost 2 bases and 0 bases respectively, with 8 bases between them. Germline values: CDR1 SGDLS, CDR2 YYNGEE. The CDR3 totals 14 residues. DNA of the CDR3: TGTGCCAGCAGCGTGCAGGCAGCTAACTATGGCTACACCTTC. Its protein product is CASSVQAANYGYTF.

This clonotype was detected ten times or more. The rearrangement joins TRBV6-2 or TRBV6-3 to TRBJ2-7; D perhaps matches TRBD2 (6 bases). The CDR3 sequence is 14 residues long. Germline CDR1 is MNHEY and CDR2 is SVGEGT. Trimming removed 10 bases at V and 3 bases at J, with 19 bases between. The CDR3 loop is CAIYQPGLLYEQYF. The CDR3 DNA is TGTGCCATCTATCAGCCGGGACTCCTCTACGAGCAGTACTTC.

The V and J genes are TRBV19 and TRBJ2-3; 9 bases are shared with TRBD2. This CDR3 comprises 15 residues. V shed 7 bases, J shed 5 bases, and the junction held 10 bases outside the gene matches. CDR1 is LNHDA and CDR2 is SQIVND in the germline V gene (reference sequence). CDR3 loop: CASNMAGGSGDTQYF. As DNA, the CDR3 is TGTGCCAGTAATATGGCGGGAGGGAGTGGAGATACGCAGTATTTT.

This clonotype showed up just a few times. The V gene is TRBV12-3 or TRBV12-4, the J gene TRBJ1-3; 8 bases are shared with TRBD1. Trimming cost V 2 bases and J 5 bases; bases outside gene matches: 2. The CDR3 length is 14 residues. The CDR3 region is CASSLQGARNTIYF. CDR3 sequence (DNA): TGTGCCAGCAGTTTACAGGGGGCACGAAACACCATATATTTT.

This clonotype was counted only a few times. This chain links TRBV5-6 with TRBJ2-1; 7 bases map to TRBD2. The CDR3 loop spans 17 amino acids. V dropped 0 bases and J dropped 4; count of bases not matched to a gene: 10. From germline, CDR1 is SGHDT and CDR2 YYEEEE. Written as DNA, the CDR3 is TGTGCCAGCAGCTTGGCCTGGGGCAGCGGGGTATACAATGAGCAGTTCTTC. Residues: CASSLAWGSGVYNEQFF. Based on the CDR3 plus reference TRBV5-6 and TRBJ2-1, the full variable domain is DAGVTQSPTHLIKTRGQQVTLRCSPKSGHDTVSWYQQALGQGPQFIFQYYEEEERQRGNFPDRFSGHQFPNYSSELNVNALLLGDSALYLCASSLAWGSGVYNEQFFGPGTRLTVL.

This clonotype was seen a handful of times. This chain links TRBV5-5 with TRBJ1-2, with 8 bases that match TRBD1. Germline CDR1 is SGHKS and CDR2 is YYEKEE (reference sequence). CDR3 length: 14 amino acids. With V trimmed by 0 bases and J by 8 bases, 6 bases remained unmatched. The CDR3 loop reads CASSLEGRGRGYTF. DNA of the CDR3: TGTGCCAGCAGCTTGGAAGGCAGGGGGCGAGGCTACACCTTC.

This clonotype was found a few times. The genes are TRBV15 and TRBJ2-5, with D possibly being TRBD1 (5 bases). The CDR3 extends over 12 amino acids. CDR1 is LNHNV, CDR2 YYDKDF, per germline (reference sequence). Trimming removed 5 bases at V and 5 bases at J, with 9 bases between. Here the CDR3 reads CATSPAGETQYF. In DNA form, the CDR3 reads TGTGCCACCAGCCCAGCAGGGGAGACCCAGTACTTC.

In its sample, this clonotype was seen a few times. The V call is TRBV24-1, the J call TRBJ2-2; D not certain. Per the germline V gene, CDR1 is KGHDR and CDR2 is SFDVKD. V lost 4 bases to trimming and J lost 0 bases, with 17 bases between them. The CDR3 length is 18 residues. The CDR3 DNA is TGTGCCACCAGTGAGCCCCCGGGCACTAAGACGAACACCGGGGAGCTGTTTTTT. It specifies CATSEPPGTKTNTGELFF.

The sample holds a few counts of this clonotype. The CDR3 nucleotides are TGTGCCAGCAGTTTTCAGGGGGCGCGGGTCGAGCAGTACTTC. Residues: CASSFQGARVEQYF. The chain is built from TRBV12-3 or TRBV12-4 and TRBJ2-7; 8 bases map to TRBD1. The ends lost 3 bases at V and 6 bases at J; junction bases unmatched: 7. The CDR3 loop spans 14 amino acids.

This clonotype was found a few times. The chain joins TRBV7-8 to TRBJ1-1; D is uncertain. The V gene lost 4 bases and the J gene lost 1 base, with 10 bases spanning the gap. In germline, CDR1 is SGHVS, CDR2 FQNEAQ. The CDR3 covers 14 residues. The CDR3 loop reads CASSSGLGNTEAFF. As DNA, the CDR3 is TGTGCCAGCAGCTCGGGCTTGGGGAACACTGAAGCTTTCTTT.

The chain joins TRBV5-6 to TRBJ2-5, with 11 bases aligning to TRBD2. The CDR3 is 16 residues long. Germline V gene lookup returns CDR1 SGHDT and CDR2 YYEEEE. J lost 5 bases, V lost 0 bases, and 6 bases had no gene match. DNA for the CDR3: TGTGCCAGCAGCTTGGATAGCGGGAGGGCCGTCGAGACCCAGTACTTC. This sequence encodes CASSLDSGRAVETQYF.

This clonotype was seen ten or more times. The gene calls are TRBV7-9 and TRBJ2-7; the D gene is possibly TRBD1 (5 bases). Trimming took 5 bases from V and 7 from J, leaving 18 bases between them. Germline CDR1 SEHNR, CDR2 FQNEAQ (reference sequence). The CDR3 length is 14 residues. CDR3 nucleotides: TGTGCCAGCAGCGCTTCTGGGGCGACAGAAGAGCAGTACTTC. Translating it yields CASSASGATEEQYF.

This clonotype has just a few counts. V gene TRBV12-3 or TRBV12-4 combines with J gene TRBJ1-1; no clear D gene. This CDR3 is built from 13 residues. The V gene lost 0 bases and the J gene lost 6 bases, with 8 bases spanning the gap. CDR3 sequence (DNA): TGTGCCAGCAGTTTAGCTGGAATGGCTGAAGCTTTCTTT. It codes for CASSLAGMAEAFF.

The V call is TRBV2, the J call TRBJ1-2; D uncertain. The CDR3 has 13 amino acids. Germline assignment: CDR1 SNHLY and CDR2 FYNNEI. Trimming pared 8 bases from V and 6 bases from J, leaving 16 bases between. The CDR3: CASRQVAADGYTF. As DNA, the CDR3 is TGTGCCAGCCGCCAGGTGGCGGCCGATGGCTACACCTTC.

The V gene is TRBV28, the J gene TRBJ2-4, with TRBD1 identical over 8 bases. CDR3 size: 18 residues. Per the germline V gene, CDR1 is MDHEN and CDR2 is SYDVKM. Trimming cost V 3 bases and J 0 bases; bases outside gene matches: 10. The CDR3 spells CASSFPGQEFLAKNIQYF. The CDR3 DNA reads TGTGCCAGCAGTTTTCCGGGACAGGAATTCTTAGCCAAAAACATTCAGTACTTC.

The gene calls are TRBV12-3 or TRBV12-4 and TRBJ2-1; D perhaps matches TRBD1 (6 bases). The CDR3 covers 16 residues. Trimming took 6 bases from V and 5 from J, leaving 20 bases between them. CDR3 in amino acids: CASSRSDRRLHNEQFF. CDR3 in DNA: TGTGCCAGCAGCCGGTCGGACAGACGTCTTCACAATGAGCAGTTCTTC.

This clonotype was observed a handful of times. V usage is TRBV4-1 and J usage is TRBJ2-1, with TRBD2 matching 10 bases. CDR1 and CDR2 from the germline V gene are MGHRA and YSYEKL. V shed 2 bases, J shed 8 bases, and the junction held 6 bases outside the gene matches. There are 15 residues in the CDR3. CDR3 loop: CASSQSGGAMYEQFF. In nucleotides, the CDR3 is TGCGCCAGCAGCCAAAGCGGGGGGGCCATGTATGAGCAGTTCTTC.

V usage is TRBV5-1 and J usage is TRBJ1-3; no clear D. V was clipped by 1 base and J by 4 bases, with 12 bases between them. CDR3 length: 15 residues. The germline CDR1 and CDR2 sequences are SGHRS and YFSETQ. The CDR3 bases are TGCGCCAGCAGCTTGTCGTGGGGTTCAGGAAACACCATATATTTT. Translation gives CASSLSWGSGNTIYF.

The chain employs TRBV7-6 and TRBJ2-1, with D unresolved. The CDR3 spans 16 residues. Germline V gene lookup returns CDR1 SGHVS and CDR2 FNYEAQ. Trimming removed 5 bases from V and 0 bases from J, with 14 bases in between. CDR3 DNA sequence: TGTGCCAGCAGCCACATCCTCACGAGCTCCTACAATGAGCAGTTCTTC. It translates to CASSHILTSSYNEQFF.

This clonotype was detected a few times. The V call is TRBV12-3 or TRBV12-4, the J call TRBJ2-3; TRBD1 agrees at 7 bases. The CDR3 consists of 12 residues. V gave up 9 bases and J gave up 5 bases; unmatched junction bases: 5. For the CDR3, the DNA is TGTGCCAGTCACGCAGGGGGAGATACGCAGTATTTT. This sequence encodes CASHAGGDTQYF.